The 17 T cell receptor beta chains below were found in one sample sequenced in a study of neoadjuvant nivolumab and ipilimumab in lung cancer (dated by TCRdb to about 2020). Library preparation was by the immunoSEQ multiplex PCR assay. Held by TCRdb, this immuneACCESS table contains in-frame sequences only and omits some clones. Under half of the omission traces to an unresolved V gene where checked; the cause of the rest is unknown. The sample table lists some 38,000 clones, about 91% of them with a count of one. Approximately 3.4% of the sample lies in the top ten. The time point label, as the study defines it: pretherapy, before neoadjuvant immune checkpoint inhibitors. The sample here was peripheral blood, taken before neoadjuvant nivolumab, alone or with ipilimumab. The receptors were sampled from an adult with non-small cell lung cancer.

This clone appeared a single time. The V gene is TRBV28, the J gene TRBJ2-5, with D perhaps matching TRBD1 (6 bases). The length of the CDR3 is 15 residues. In germline, CDR1 is MDHEN, CDR2 SYDVKM. V lost 4 bases and J lost 2, with 14 bases in between. CDR3 sequence: CASSWAGARQETQYF. For the CDR3, the DNA is TGTGCCAGCAGTTGGGCAGGGGCCAGACAAGAGACCCAGTACTTC.

V is TRBV6-5 and J is TRBJ2-6; D possibly corresponds to TRBD1 (7 bases). The germline V gene encodes CDR1 MNHEY and CDR2 SVGAGI. Trimming shortened V by 0 bases and J by 13 bases, and 16 bases separated the two germline ends. The CDR3 extends over 15 amino acids. CDR3 bases: TGTGCCAGCAGTTACTCGCCGGAGGGGGCGCGAGTCCTGACTTTC. It is translated as CASSYSPEGARVLTF.

The chain is built from TRBV5-1 and TRBJ2-5; no reliable D call. Trimming removed 2 bases from V and 2 bases from J, with 13 bases in between. CDR1 and CDR2 (germline): SGHRS, YFSETQ. This CDR3 comprises 15 residues. In nucleotides, the CDR3 is TGCGCCAGCAGCTTTCAATCGTCTACGCAAGAGACCCAGTACTTC. Its protein is CASSFQSSTQETQYF.

The V gene is TRBV6-5, the J gene TRBJ2-3; D uncertain. With 6 bases removed from V and 4 bases from J, the gap between germline ends came to 5 bases. The CDR3 consists of 11 residues. From germline, CDR1 is MNHEY and CDR2 SVGAGI. CDR3 nucleotide sequence: TGTGCCAGCAGCTCCGCAGATACGCAGTATTTT. It yields the protein CASSSADTQYF.

For the CDR3, the DNA is TGTGCCAGCAGCTTCTCCGCGAACACCGGGGAGCTGTTTTTT. Translation: CASSFSANTGELFF. The chain carries TRBV7-9 and TRBJ2-2; D not resolved. The CDR3 consists of 14 residues. V lost 3 bases and J 0 bases, leaving 5 bases between the germline ends. Germline-derived CDR1 and CDR2 are SEHNR and FQNEAQ (reference sequence).

The chain recombines TRBV21-1 with TRBJ1-4. TRBV21-1 is listed as a pseudogene. The CDR3 runs to 16 residues. The CDR3 nucleotides read TGTGCCAGCAGCACGTATAGGCCACCCGAGAACGAAAAACTGTTTTTT. Its protein product is CASSTYRPPENEKLFF.

The chain couples TRBV5-1 to TRBJ2-3; tentatively, D is TRBD1 (5 bases). This CDR3 spans 15 amino acids. Trimming pared 3 bases from V and 6 bases from J, leaving 17 bases between. CDR1 SGHRS and CDR2 YFSETQ come from the germline V gene. The CDR3: CASSWPQGSVDTQYF. CDR3 DNA sequence: TGCGCCAGCAGCTGGCCTCAGGGATCTGTCGATACGCAGTATTTT.

The V gene is TRBV5-4, the J gene TRBJ2-3; 8 bases fit TRBD2. This CDR3 has 13 residues. The V segment lost 9 bases and the J segment 8 bases; nucleotides outside the gene matches: 11. CDR1 SGHNT and CDR2 YYREEE come from the germline V gene (reference sequence). CDR3 DNA sequence: TGTGCCACATTCCGGGGGGGAGGAGGTACGCAGTATTTT. Its protein is CATFRGGGGTQYF.

The chain has TRBV9 and TRBJ2-7; D is uncertain. The V end was cut by 0 bases, the J end by 0 bases, with 7 bases between. This CDR3 is built from 14 residues. From germline, CDR1 is SGDLS and CDR2 YYNGEE. CDR3 coding DNA: TGTGCCAGCAGCGTAGCTCAACGCTCCTACGAGCAGTACTTC. Encoded protein: CASSVAQRSYEQYF.

The rearrangement uses TRBV27 and TRBJ2-7; 9 bases map to TRBD2. The CDR3 length is 15 residues. Unmatched junction bases numbered 7, after V lost 5 bases and J lost 2 bases. Germline V gene data show CDR1 as MNHEY and CDR2 as SMNVEV (reference sequence). CDR3 protein: CASSPGLAGTYEQYF. The CDR3 DNA is TGTGCCAGCAGTCCGGGACTAGCTGGGACCTACGAGCAGTACTTC.

The chain is built from TRBV10-1 and TRBJ2-4; perhaps D is TRBD1 or TRBD2 (6 bases each). This CDR3 is 9 amino acids long. Germline loops: CDR1 WNHNN, CDR2 SYGVQD (reference sequence). This CDR3 is CAGGNIQYF. In nucleotides, the CDR3 is TGCGCGGGGGGCAACATTCAGTACTTC.

This clone came up a few times. The chain has TRBV5-1 and TRBJ1-2; D gene ambiguous. With 1 base removed from V and 4 bases from J, the gap between germline ends came to 17 bases. Germline V gene data show CDR1 as SGHRS and CDR2 as YFSETQ. CDR3 size: 16 residues. CDR3 residues: CASSLQPSTPSYGYTF. The CDR3, as DNA: TGCGCCAGCAGCTTGCAGCCGTCTACCCCTTCCTATGGCTACACCTTC.

The chain joins TRBV4-1 to TRBJ1-2; 9 bases match TRBD1. CDR3 length: 14 residues. CDR1 and CDR2 (germline): MGHRA, YSYEKL. The trim removed 4 bases at V and 8 bases at J, leaving 8 bases unmatched. The DNA of the CDR3 is TGCGCCAGCAGCCGGCTAGACAGGGGGGAAGGCTACACCTTC. As protein: CASSRLDRGEGYTF.

This clone was detected only once. The chain joins TRBV5-8 to TRBJ1-1; D is ambiguous. Trimming cost V 5 bases and J 2 bases, with 10 bases left between them. The germline gives CDR1 SGHTS, CDR2 YDEGEE. This CDR3 is 13 amino acids long. The CDR3: CASRPRVNTEAFF. The DNA of the CDR3 is TGTGCCAGCAGGCCTAGAGTAAACACTGAAGCTTTCTTT.

A single count supports this clone. The chain's CDR3 is CAWSLDSTGELFF. The CDR3 region has the DNA TGTGCCTGGAGTCTGGACAGCACCGGGGAGCTGTTTTTT. The chain joins TRBV30 to TRBJ2-2, with D possibly being TRBD1 (6 bases). CDR3 length: 13 amino acids. From germline, CDR1 is GTSNPN and CDR2 SVGIG (reference sequence). V was shortened by 2 bases and J by 4 bases, with 8 bases between the two germline ends.

The sample holds a few counts of this clone. The chain joins TRBV19 to TRBJ2-7, with 8 bases aligning to TRBD1. The CDR3 has 15 residues. Germline V gives CDR1 LNHDA, CDR2 SQIVND (reference sequence). V lost 0 bases and J lost 2; bases outside the gene matches: 3. The CDR3 DNA reads TGTGCCAGTAGTATAGATGACAGGGGAACCTACGAGCAGTACTTC. As protein: CASSIDDRGTYEQYF.

The V gene is TRBV9, the J gene TRBJ2-7, with D tentatively TRBD2 (6 bases). Trimming took 0 bases from V and 7 from J, leaving 17 bases between them. CDR3 size: 15 residues. Germline CDR1 is SGDLS and CDR2 is YYNGEE. Here the CDR3 reads CASSVDVGTWGEQYF. The DNA for the CDR3 is TGTGCCAGCAGCGTAGATGTCGGGACTTGGGGGGAGCAGTACTTC.